These 10 T cell receptor beta chains share one sample of origin, sequenced in a study of T cell responses to AZD1222 COVID-19 vaccine. The protocol was immunoSEQ multiplex PCR, while the TCRdb copy is restricted to in-frame clones and leaves out a portion. The sample comprises more than 140,000 clones, 70% to 90% of which are singletons, and about 3.7% rests with the top ten. Sequences were derived from peripheral blood, sampled on day 0 of MenACWY control vaccination. All receptors come from an adult in good health.

The chain joins TRBV4-1 to TRBJ1-4; D is ambiguous. The CDR3 covers 15 residues. Per the germline V gene, CDR1 is MGHRA and CDR2 is YSYEKL. Trimming pared 4 bases from V and 6 bases from J, leaving 15 bases between. In DNA, the CDR3 is TGCGCCAGCAGCCGTTCGGGGTCCGTGGATGAAAAACTGTTTTTT. As protein: CASSRSGSVDEKLFF.

With regard to this clone: An end of the junction differs from the germline gene, which may be a read error. The J gene is TRBJ2-7, the V gene TRBV5-1; D is possibly TRBD2 (7 bases). Germline V gene data show CDR1 as SGHRS and CDR2 as YFSETQ. This CDR3 comprises 17 residues. Here the CDR3 reads CASSLAPGASGSFEQYF. For the CDR3, the DNA is TGCGCCAGCAGCTTGGCCCCGGGGGCTAGCGGATCCTTCGAGCAGTACTTC.

The chain carries TRBV6-5 and TRBJ2-3, with 7 bases aligning to TRBD1. The CDR3 is made up of 15 amino acids. After removal of 0 bases from V and 2 bases from J, the junction contained 2 bases not matched to a gene. CDR1 and CDR2 from the germline V gene are MNHEY and SVGAGI. CDR3 sequence reads: CASSYSGQDTDTQYF. CDR3 DNA sequence: TGTGCCAGCAGTTACTCCGGACAGGACACAGATACGCAGTATTTT.

V gene TRBV18 combines with J gene TRBJ1-3; D not resolved. V was shortened by 3 bases and J by 4 bases, with 10 bases between the two germline ends. CDR1 and CDR2 from the germline V gene are KGHSH and LQKENI. There are 14 residues in the CDR3. CDR3 protein: CASSPPTLGNTIYF. Written as DNA, the CDR3 is TGTGCCAGCTCACCCCCCACGCTCGGAAACACCATATATTTT.

The chain couples TRBV10-1 to TRBJ1-6; D is undetermined. Germline assignment: CDR1 WNHNN and CDR2 SYGVQD (reference sequence). This CDR3 comprises 12 residues. Deletions cut 9 bases from V and 8 bases from J, with 11 bases between. CDR3 DNA sequence: TGCGCCAGGGCGACAATCGATTCACCCCTCCACTTT. This translates into CARATIDSPLHF.

The chain employs TRBV7-2 and TRBJ1-2; unclear D gene. This CDR3 spans 14 amino acids. With 1 base removed from V and 3 bases from J, the gap between germline ends came to 9 bases. Looked up from germline, CDR1 is SGHTA and CDR2 is FQGNSA. This CDR3 reads CASSLDTRDYGYTF. CDR3 DNA sequence: TGTGCCAGCAGCTTAGACACAAGAGACTATGGCTACACCTTC.

CDR3 loop: CASSSVAYEQYF. The CDR3 DNA is TGTGCCAGCAGTTCAGTTGCCTACGAGCAGTACTTC. The chain is built from TRBV28 and TRBJ2-7; D gene uncertain. The CDR3 consists of 12 residues. V was trimmed by 4 bases and J by 2 bases, leaving 6 bases between them. CDR1 and CDR2 from the germline V gene are MDHEN and SYDVKM.

The chain combines TRBV13 with TRBJ1-6; D unresolved. The CDR3 runs 14 residues. Germline CDR1 and CDR2: PRHDT and FYEKMQ (reference sequence). Trimming pared 7 bases from V and 0 bases from J, leaving 7 bases between. The CDR3 DNA is TGTGCCAGCACTGGGCGCTCCTATAATTCACCCCTCCACTTT. Amino acids: CASTGRSYNSPLHF.

This clone was detected only a few times. The chain uses TRBV10-3 and TRBJ2-7; D unresolved. Germline V gives CDR1 ENHRY, CDR2 SYGVKD. Trimming took 4 bases from V and 2 from J, leaving 15 bases between them. The CDR3 has 15 amino acids. CDR3 in amino acids: CAISASTQLTYEQYF. CDR3 DNA sequence: TGTGCCATCAGTGCTTCGACCCAACTAACCTACGAGCAGTACTTC.

The rearrangement links TRBV11-3 to TRBJ2-7; the D is unclear. CDR1 is SGHNT and CDR2 is YENEEA in the germline V gene. V lost 1 base and J lost 0, with 10 bases in between. The CDR3 is 15 residues long. The CDR3 region has the DNA TGTGCCAGCAGCTTAGGACGGTTGCTCTCCTACGAGCAGTACTTC. The encoded protein is CASSLGRLLSYEQYF. Complete variable domain (other parts from reference TRBV11-3 and TRBJ2-7): EAGVVQSPRYKIIEKKQPVAFWCNPISGHNTLYWYLQNLGQGPELLIRYENEEAVDDSQLPKDRFSAERLKGVDSTLKIQPAELGDSAVYLCASSLGRLLSYEQYFGPGTRLTVT.